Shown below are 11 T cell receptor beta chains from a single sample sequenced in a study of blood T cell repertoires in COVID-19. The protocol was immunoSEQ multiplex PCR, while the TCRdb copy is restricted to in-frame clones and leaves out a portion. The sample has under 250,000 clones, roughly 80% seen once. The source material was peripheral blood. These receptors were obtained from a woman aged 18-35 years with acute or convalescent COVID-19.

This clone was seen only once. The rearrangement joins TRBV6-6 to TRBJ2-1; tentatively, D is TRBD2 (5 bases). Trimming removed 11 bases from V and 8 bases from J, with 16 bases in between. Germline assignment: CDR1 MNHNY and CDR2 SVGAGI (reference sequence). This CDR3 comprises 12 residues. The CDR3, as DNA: TGTGCCTGCGTCGGACCCGGGGATGAGCAGTTCTTC. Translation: CACVGPGDEQFF.

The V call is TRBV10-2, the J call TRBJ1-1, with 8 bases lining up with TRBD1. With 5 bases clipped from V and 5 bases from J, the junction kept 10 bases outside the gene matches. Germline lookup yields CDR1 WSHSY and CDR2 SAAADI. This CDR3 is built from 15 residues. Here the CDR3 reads CASSIRQGTGTEAFF. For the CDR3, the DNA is TGCGCCAGCAGTATCAGACAGGGGACGGGAACTGAAGCTTTCTTT.

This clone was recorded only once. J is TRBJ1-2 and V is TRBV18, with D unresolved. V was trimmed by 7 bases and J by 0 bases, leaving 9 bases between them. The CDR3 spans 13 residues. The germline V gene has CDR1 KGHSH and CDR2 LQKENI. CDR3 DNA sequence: TGTGCCAGCTTACCCAGATCTAACTATGGCTACACCTTC. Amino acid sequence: CASLPRSNYGYTF. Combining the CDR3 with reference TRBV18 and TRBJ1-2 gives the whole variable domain NAGVMQNPRHLVRRRGQEARLRCSPMKGHSHVYWYRQLPEEGLKFMVYLQKENIIDESGMPKERFSAEFPKEGPSILRIQQVVRGDSAAYFCASLPRSNYGYTFGSGTRLTVV.

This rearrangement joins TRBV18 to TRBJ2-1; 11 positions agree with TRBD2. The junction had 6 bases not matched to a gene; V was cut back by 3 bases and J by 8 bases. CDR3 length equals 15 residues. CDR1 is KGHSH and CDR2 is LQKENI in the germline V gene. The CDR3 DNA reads TGTGCCAGCTCACCGACTAGCGGGAATTTGGATGAGCAGTTCTTC. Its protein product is CASSPTSGNLDEQFF.

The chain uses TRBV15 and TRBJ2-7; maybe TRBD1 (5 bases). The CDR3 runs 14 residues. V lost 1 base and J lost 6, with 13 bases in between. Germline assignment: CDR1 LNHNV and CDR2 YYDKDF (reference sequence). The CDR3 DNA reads TGTGCCACCAGCAGAGTCACAGGTTTAGGCGAGCAGTACTTC. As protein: CATSRVTGLGEQYF.

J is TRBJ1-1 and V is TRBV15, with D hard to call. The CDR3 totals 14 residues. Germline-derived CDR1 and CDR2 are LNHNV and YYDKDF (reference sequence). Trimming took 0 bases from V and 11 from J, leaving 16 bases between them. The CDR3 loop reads CATSRDRASSGAFF. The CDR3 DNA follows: TGTGCCACCAGCAGAGACCGGGCCTCTTCGGGGGCTTTCTTT.

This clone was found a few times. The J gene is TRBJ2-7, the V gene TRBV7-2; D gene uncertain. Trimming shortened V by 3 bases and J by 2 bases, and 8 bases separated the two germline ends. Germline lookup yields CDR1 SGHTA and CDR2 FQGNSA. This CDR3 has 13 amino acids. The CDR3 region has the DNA TGTGCCAGCAGCTTCGCCCGGGCCTACGAGCAGTACTTC. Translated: CASSFARAYEQYF.

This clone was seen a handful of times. CDR3 residues: CASIPRWAGATEAFF. In nucleotides, the CDR3 is TGTGCCAGCATCCCTCGCTGGGCAGGCGCAACTGAAGCTTTCTTT. This sequence joins TRBV27 and TRBJ1-1, with D unresolved. Deletions cut 7 bases from V and 5 bases from J, with 20 bases between. From germline, CDR1 is MNHEY and CDR2 SMNVEV (reference sequence). CDR3 length: 15 amino acids.

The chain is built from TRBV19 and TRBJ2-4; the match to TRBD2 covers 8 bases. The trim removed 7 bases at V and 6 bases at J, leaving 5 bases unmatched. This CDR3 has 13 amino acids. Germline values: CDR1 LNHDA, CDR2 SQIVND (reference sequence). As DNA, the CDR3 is TGTGCCAGTAAAAGTCTAGCGGGAAACATTCAGTACTTC. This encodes CASKSLAGNIQYF.

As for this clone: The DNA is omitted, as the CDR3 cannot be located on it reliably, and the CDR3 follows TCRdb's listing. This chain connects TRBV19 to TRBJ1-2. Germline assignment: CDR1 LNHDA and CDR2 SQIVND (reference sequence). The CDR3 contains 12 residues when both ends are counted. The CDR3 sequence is CASSIGVGGGTF.

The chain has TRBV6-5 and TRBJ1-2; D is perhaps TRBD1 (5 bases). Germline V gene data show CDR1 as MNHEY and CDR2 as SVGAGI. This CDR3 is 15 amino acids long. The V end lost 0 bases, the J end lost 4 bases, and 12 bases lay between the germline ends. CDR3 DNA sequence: TGTGCCAGCAGTTACTCGAAGGGACTCGGCTATGGCTACACCTTC. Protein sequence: CASSYSKGLGYGYTF.